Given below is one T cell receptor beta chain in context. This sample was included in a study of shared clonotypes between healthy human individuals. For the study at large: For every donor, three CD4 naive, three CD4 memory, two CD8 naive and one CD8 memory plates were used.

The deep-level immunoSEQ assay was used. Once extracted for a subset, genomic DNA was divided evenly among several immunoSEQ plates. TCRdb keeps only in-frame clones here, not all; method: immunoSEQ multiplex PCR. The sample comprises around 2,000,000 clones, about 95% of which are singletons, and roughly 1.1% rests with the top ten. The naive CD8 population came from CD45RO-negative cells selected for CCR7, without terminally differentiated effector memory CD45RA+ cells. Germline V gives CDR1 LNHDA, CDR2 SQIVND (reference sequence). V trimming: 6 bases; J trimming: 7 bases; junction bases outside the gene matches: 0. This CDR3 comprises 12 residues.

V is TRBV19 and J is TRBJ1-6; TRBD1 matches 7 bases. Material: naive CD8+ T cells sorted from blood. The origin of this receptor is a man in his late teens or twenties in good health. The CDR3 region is CASRQGNSPLHF. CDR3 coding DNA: TGTGCCAGTAGACAGGGGAATTCACCCCTCCACTTT.